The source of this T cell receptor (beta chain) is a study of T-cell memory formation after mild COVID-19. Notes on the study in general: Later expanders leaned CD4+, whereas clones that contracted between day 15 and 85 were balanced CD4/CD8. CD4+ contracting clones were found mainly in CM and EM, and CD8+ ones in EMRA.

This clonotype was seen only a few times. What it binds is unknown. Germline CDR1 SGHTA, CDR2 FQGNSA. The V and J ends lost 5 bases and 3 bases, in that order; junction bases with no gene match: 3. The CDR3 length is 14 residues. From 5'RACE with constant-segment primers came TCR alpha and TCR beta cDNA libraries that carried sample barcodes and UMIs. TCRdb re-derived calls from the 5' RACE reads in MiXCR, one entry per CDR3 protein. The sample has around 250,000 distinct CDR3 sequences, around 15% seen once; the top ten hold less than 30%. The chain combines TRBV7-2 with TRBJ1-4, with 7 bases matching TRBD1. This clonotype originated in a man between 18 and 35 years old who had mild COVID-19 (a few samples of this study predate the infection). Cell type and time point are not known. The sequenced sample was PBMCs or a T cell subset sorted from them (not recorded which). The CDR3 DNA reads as TGTGCCAGCAGCGTGACAGGGTCTAATGAAAAACTGTTTTTT. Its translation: CASSVTGSNEKLFF.